This T cell receptor beta chain was found in a study of Tregs in tolerant kidney transplant recipients. Overall study results and limits: No direct test of biological reproducibility was done here. Activated donor B cell expansion appeared to reveal the most relevant donor-specific TCRbeta repertoire. For some patients, primers changed over time, blocking nucleotide-level comparison.

This table comes from immunoSEQ multiplex PCR, and its TCRdb copy is limited to in-frame clones, with some not included. Here the sample spans 50,000 to 65,000 clones, 80% to 90% being singletons. The V gene lost 2 bases and the J gene lost 4 bases, with 15 bases spanning the gap. Germline V CDR1 and CDR2: MNHNS, SASEGT. The CDR3 is made up of 15 amino acids. Remarks on this clone: Its antigen is undetermined.

Mixed chimerism was transient after nonmyeloablative marrow transplants from related graft donors. Unstimulated Tregs (CD4+CD25+CD127-) and CD4+CD25- non-Tregs were sorted from PBMCs. The starting material was CD4+ T cells from blood (PBMCs), obtained 6 months after the transplant. The chain joins TRBV6-1 to TRBJ2-7; D possibly corresponds to TRBD2 (5 bases). The receptor was derived from a human patient who received a combined kidney and bone marrow transplant. Some of these T cells may belong to the graft donor. CDR3 region: CASSENGERRYEQYF. The CDR3 bases are TGTGCCAGCAGTGAAAATGGAGAGAGGAGGTACGAGCAGTACTTC.